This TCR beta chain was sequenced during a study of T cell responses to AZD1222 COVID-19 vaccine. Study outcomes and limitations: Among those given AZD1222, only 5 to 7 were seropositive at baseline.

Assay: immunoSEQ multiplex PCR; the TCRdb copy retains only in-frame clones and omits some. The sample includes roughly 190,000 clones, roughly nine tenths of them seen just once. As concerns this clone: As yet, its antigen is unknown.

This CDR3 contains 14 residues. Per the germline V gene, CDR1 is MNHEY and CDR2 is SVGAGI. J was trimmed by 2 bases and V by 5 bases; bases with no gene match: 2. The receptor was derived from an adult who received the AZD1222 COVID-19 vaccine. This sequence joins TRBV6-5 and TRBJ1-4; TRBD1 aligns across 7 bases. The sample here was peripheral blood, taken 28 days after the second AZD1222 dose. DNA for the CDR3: TGTGCCAGCAGTCCGACAGGGACTAATGAAAAACTGTTTTTT. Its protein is CASSPTGTNEKLFF.